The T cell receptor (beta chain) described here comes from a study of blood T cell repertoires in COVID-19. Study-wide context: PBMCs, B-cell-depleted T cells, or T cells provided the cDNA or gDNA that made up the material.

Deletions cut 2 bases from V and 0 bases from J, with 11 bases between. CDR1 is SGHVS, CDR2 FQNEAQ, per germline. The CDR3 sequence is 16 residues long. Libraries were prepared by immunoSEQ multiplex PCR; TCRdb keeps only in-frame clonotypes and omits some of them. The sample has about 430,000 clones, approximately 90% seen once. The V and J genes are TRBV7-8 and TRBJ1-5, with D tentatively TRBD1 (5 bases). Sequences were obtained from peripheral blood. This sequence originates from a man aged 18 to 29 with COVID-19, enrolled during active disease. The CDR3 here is CASSLLRGYSNQPQHF. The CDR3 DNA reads TGTGCCAGCAGCTTACTGCGGGGCTATAGCAATCAGCCCCAGCATTTT.